What follows are 16 T cell receptor beta chains derived from one specimen sequenced in a study of blood T cell repertoires in COVID-19. Profiling relied on immunoSEQ multiplex PCR, and the TCRdb table lists in-frame clones only, not all of them. Among 250,000 to 350,000 clones listed, approximately 90% were seen once. The specimen was peripheral blood. The receptors shown here come from a woman aged 25-40 years with COVID-19, enrolled during active disease.

The sample holds one count of this clone. This chain links TRBV5-4 with TRBJ2-3; 9 positions agree with TRBD2. Per the germline V gene, CDR1 is SGHNT and CDR2 is YYREEE (reference sequence). With V trimmed by 4 bases and J by 10 bases, 16 bases remained unmatched. The CDR3 extends over 16 amino acids. The CDR3: CASSRPGREGPESQYF. The CDR3, as DNA: TGTGCCAGCAGCAGGCCGGGGCGGGAGGGTCCCGAATCGCAGTATTTT. The full variable domain, rest sourced from reference TRBV5-4 and TRBJ2-3, is ETGVTQSPTHLIKTRGQQVTLRCSSQSGHNTVSWYQQALGQGPQFIFQYYREEENGRGNFPPRFSGLQFPNYSSELNVNALELDDSALYLCASSRPGREGPESQYFGPGTRLTVL.

The chain uses TRBV28 and TRBJ2-7, with 9 bases aligning to TRBD1. CDR1 and CDR2 (germline): MDHEN, SYDVKM. J lost 3 bases, V lost 4 bases, and 4 bases had no gene match. This CDR3 is 14 amino acids long. The CDR3 is CASSSRDRVYEQYF. The DNA of the CDR3 is TGTGCCAGCAGTTCGCGGGACAGGGTCTACGAGCAGTACTTC.

The chain links TRBV4-2 to TRBJ2-5; 13 bases are a match to TRBD2. CDR1 is LGHNA, CDR2 YNFKEQ, per germline. The CDR3 has 18 residues. Unmatched junction bases numbered 6, after V lost 1 base and J lost 1 base. CDR3 nucleotide sequence: TGTGCCAGCAGCCAAGGACTAGCGGGAGGAGGACCCCAAGAGACCCAGTACTTC. Translated: CASSQGLAGGGPQETQYF.

V is TRBV2 and J is TRBJ2-7, with D possibly matching TRBD1 (5 bases). The V gene lost 3 bases and the J gene lost 1 base, with 10 bases spanning the gap. The CDR3 spans 14 residues. CDR1 and CDR2 from the germline V gene are SNHLY and FYNNEI. The CDR3 is CASSDKTVSYEQYF. CDR3 coding DNA: TGTGCCAGCAGTGACAAGACAGTATCCTACGAGCAGTACTTC. The full variable domain, its missing parts supplied by reference TRBV2 and TRBJ2-7, is EPEVTQTPSHQVTQMGQEVILRCVPISNHLYFYWYRQILGQKVEFLVSFYNNEISEKSEIFDDQFSVERPDGSNFTLKIRSTKLEDSAMYFCASSDKTVSYEQYFGPGTRLTVT.

This sequence joins TRBV7-9 and TRBJ2-7, with 8 bases that match TRBD1. Germline loops: CDR1 SEHNR, CDR2 FQNEAQ (reference sequence). Unmatched junction bases numbered 8, after V lost 5 bases and J lost 2 bases. The CDR3 loop spans 15 amino acids. The CDR3 DNA follows: TGTGCCAGCAGCGGGGGACAGGTGAAGACCTACGAGCAGTACTTC. Residues: CASSGGQVKTYEQYF.

This chain links TRBV7-6 with TRBJ2-1; TRBD1 aligns across 11 bases. The CDR3 has 16 residues. Germline CDR1 SGHVS, CDR2 FNYEAQ. Trimming cost V 4 bases and J 9 bases; bases outside gene matches: 11. The CDR3 bases are TGTGCCAGCAGCTCAGGGACAGGGGGGTTGATGGGTGAGCAGTTCTTC. It specifies CASSSGTGGLMGEQFF.

The CDR3 reads CASSEQNYEQYF. The CDR3 DNA is TGTGCCAGCAGTGAGCAGAACTACGAGCAGTACTTC. The chain has TRBV2 and TRBJ2-7; D unclear. Deletions cut 3 bases from V and 3 bases from J, with 6 bases between. From germline, CDR1 is SNHLY and CDR2 FYNNEI. This CDR3 has 12 residues.

V usage is TRBV6-5 and J usage is TRBJ2-7, with 7 nucleotides matching TRBD1. Germline V gene data show CDR1 as MNHEY and CDR2 as SVGAGI. The CDR3 extends over 12 amino acids. V lost 8 bases, J lost 6 bases, and 7 bases stayed unmatched. In DNA, the CDR3 is TGTGCCAGCGGCTTCCGACAGGGCGAGCAGTACTTC. Amino acids: CASGFRQGEQYF.

V gene TRBV24-1 combines with J gene TRBJ2-1; possible D gene TRBD1, 5 bases. Germline V gene data show CDR1 as KGHDR and CDR2 as SFDVKD. V was clipped by 3 bases and J by 5 bases, with 10 bases between them. The CDR3 length is 14 residues. The CDR3 coding sequence is TGTGCCACCAGTGATCGGACATTTAACAATGAGCAGTTCTTC. This gives the protein CATSDRTFNNEQFF.

This chain connects TRBV6-5 to TRBJ1-5; no definite D call. Germline V CDR1 and CDR2: MNHEY, SVGAGI. Trimming took 4 bases from V and 12 from J, leaving 13 bases between them. The CDR3 has 12 residues. This CDR3 is CASSSEDRIQHF. For the CDR3, the DNA is TGTGCCAGCAGTTCCGAGGATAGAATCCAGCATTTT.

A note on this clone: The sample has other DNA sequences that encode this CDR3 too. The chain couples TRBV12-3 or TRBV12-4 to TRBJ1-2, with D possibly TRBD1 on 5 matching bases. The CDR3 extends over 13 amino acids. The V end was cut by 1 base, the J end by 2 bases, with 5 bases between. The CDR3, as DNA: TGTGCCAGCAGTTTAGGACAGAACTATGGCTACACCTTC. Residues: CASSLGQNYGYTF.

J is TRBJ2-5 and V is TRBV5-1; TRBD1 aligns across 9 bases. The V and J ends lost 4 bases and 5 bases, in that order; junction bases with no gene match: 12. Germline V gives CDR1 SGHRS, CDR2 YFSETQ. The CDR3 contains 16 residues. CDR3 loop: CASSGTGQGWMETQYF. DNA for the CDR3: TGCGCCAGCAGCGGCACTGGACAGGGGTGGATGGAGACCCAGTACTTC.

This rearrangement joins TRBV12-3 or TRBV12-4 to TRBJ2-7; 7 bases are shared with TRBD2. The CDR3 runs to 13 residues. V lost 2 bases to trimming and J lost 6 bases; unmatched junction nucleotides: 4. CDR3 in amino acids: CASSLSSGGEQYF. The CDR3 DNA follows: TGTGCCAGCAGTTTATCCTCGGGAGGCGAGCAGTACTTC.

The V and J genes are TRBV19 and TRBJ1-2; D not resolved. The CDR3 contains 13 residues. Germline V gives CDR1 LNHDA, CDR2 SQIVND (reference sequence). With 3 bases removed from V and 6 bases from J, the gap between germline ends came to 11 bases. The CDR3 spells CASSIKAGHGYTF. The DNA of the CDR3 is TGTGCCAGTAGTATTAAGGCAGGTCATGGCTACACCTTC.

The chain uses TRBV24-1 and TRBJ2-5, with 11 bases aligning to TRBD2. J gave up 5 bases and V 0 bases, and 10 bases lay outside the gene matches. Germline V gives CDR1 KGHDR, CDR2 SFDVKD. The CDR3 runs 18 residues. The CDR3 here is CATSDLPALAGGGETQYF. CDR3 in DNA: TGTGCCACCAGTGATTTGCCCGCCCTAGCGGGGGGTGGGGAGACCCAGTACTTC.

The chain employs TRBV30 and TRBJ2-1; tentatively, D is TRBD2 (6 bases). This CDR3 is 11 amino acids long. Germline V gene lookup returns CDR1 GTSNPN and CDR2 SVGIG (reference sequence). The V end was cut by 5 bases, the J end by 7 bases, with 9 bases between. CDR3 sequence (DNA): TGTGCCTGGTTTAGCGGAAATGAGCAGTTCTTC. Encoded protein: CAWFSGNEQFF.